The source of this TCR beta chain is a study of blood T cell repertoires in COVID-19. The wider study: Collection of acute and convalescent COVID-19 samples took place in the United States, Italy and Spain.

The V and J ends lost 0 bases and 5 bases respectively, with 11 bases between them. This CDR3 region has 15 residues. Germline loops: CDR1 LNHNV, CDR2 YYDKDF (reference sequence). Using immunoSEQ multiplex PCR, the repertoire was profiled, and TCRdb retains in-frame clones only, with some absent. This repertoire shows about 220,000 clones, 83% found once; its top ten account for approximately 4.9%. The receptor comes from a woman in her fifties or sixties who had been exposed to COVID-19. Sequencing input: PBMCs or T cells enriched from blood (not recorded which). The rearrangement joins TRBV15 to TRBJ1-5; D unresolved. In nucleotides, the CDR3 is TGTGCCACCAGCAGAGATCGGCAGGACTATCAGCCCCAGCATTTT. Protein sequence: CATSRDRQDYQPQHF. Together with reference TRBV15 and TRBJ1-5, the CDR3 gives the full variable domain: DAMVIQNPRYQVTQFGKPVTLSCSQTLNHNVMYWYQQKSSQAPKLLFHYYDKDFNNEADTPDNFQSRRPNTSFCFLDIRSPGLGDTAMYLCATSRDRQDYQPQHFGDGTRLSIL.